This T cell receptor beta chain was recovered during a study of CD8 T cells in ankylosing spondylitis. General study findings and limits: A motif in TCR beta, a set of about 8 highly homologous variants, appeared characteristic of ankylosing spondylitis blood. The clones that were linked to disease were reported to be significantly enriched in matched synovial fluid samples from ankylosing spondylitis patients.

This clonotype occurred many times. What it binds is unknown. From germline, CDR1 is DFQATT and CDR2 SNEGSKA (reference sequence). This CDR3 has 11 residues. Trimming left V 1 base short and J 4 bases short, with 2 bases between. Making use of molecular barcodes, quantitative 5'-RACE generated TCR beta libraries. One entry per CDR3 protein, called by TCRdb with MiXCR from the 5' RACE reads. This sample has 250,000 to 350,000 distinct CDR3 sequences; 8% occur once, and the top ten carry more than 12%. The sequencing sample was made of blood, either unsorted or a sorted T cell fraction (not recorded which). The genes are TRBV20-1 and TRBJ2-1; D call uncertain. The sequence derives from a male donor with ankylosing spondylitis. CDR3 sequence reads: CSARVYNEQFF. The CDR3 bases are TGCAGTGCTAGAGTGTACAATGAGCAGTTCTTC.